Each of the 10 T cell receptor beta chains below was sequenced from the same sample in a study of radiotherapy plus CTLA-4 blockade in lung cancer. Measured with immunoSEQ multiplex PCR; TCRdb has only the in-frame clones, and not every one. The repertoire holds 30,000 to 45,000 clones, with 60% to 75% as singletons. The specimen comprised peripheral blood, sampled from a patient treated with radiotherapy plus ipilimumab. Every receptor here comes from a human donor with non-small cell lung cancer who had stable disease on radiotherapy plus ipilimumab.

The V gene is TRBV21-1, the J gene TRBJ1-1; TRBD1, the table's D call, was not compared with the DNA. TRBV21-1 is annotated as a pseudogene. The CDR3 is made up of 17 amino acids. The CDR3 loop is CASIQGLLTCLNTEAFF. The CDR3 DNA follows: TGTGCCAGTATACAGGGGTTGCTTACCTGTTTGAACACTGAAGCTTTCTTT.

The CDR3 protein is CASRGGPNTGELFF. CDR3 nucleotides: TGCGCCAGCAGGGGGGGGCCGAACACCGGGGAGCTGTTTTTT. The chain has TRBV5-1 and TRBJ2-2; TRBD2 is a possible D gene (7 bases). Deletions cut 5 bases from V and 0 bases from J, with 8 bases between. The CDR3 is made up of 14 amino acids. Per germline, CDR1 SGHRS and CDR2 YFSETQ.

This chain joins TRBV7-2 and TRBJ1-5; D is undetermined. Germline-derived CDR1 and CDR2 are SGHTA and FQGNSA. The CDR3 is 15 amino acids. V was trimmed by 4 bases and J by 4 bases, leaving 14 bases between them. CDR3: CASSSQAATNQPQHF. CDR3 coding DNA: TGTGCCAGCAGCTCCCAGGCAGCAACAAATCAGCCCCAGCATTTT.

The gene calls are TRBV18 and TRBJ2-2; tentative D call: TRBD2 (5 bases). From germline, CDR1 is KGHSH and CDR2 LQKENI. The CDR3 has 15 amino acids. V was trimmed by 2 bases and J by 4 bases, leaving 11 bases between them. This chain's CDR3 is CASSPGPGSTGELFF. DNA of the CDR3: TGTGCCAGCTCACCAGGACCGGGGTCCACCGGGGAGCTGTTTTTT. The whole variable domain, filled in from reference TRBV18 and TRBJ2-2, reads NAGVMQNPRHLVRRRGQEARLRCSPMKGHSHVYWYRQLPEEGLKFMVYLQKENIIDESGMPKERFSAEFPKEGPSILRIQQVVRGDSAAYFCASSPGPGSTGELFFGEGSRLTVL.

The chain carries TRBV29-1 and TRBJ1-2; D unresolved. The CDR3 runs 12 residues. In germline, CDR1 is SQVTM, CDR2 ANQGSEA. The V gene lost 6 bases and the J gene lost 4 bases, with 12 bases spanning the gap. The DNA for the CDR3 is TGCAGCGTCCAGCAAGCCGCCTATGGCTACACCTTC. Amino acid sequence: CSVQQAAYGYTF.

The chain uses TRBV5-1 and TRBJ2-3; maybe TRBD1 (5 bases). The CDR3 is 15 amino acids. V was pared by 0 bases and J by 1 base, with 9 bases between. Germline V CDR1 and CDR2: SGHRS, YFSETQ. The CDR3 reads CASSLVGRGTDTQYF. The CDR3 DNA is TGCGCCAGCAGCTTGGTGGGCAGGGGCACAGATACGCAGTATTTT.

The J gene is TRBJ2-3, the V gene TRBV4-3; 8 nucleotides line up with TRBD2. In germline, CDR1 is LGHNA, CDR2 YSLEER. The length of the CDR3 is 16 residues. V lost 8 bases and J lost 0; bases outside the gene matches: 10. The CDR3 here is CASAPQAGVSTDTQYF. In nucleotides, the CDR3 is TGCGCCAGCGCACCACAAGCGGGGGTCAGCACAGATACGCAGTATTTT.

The CDR3 loop is CAWSRLTTGSVKNTIYF. CDR3 bases: TGTGCCTGGAGTAGACTAACGACAGGAAGCGTTAAAAACACCATATATTTT. The gene calls are TRBV30 and TRBJ1-3, with D tentatively TRBD1 (6 bases). The length of the CDR3 is 17 residues. V shed 2 bases and J shed 6 bases, with 23 bases lying between them. Germline CDR1 GTSNPN, CDR2 SVGIG (reference sequence).

The rearrangement joins TRBV6-1 to TRBJ2-1; D not resolved. This CDR3 is built from 15 residues. CDR1 MNHNS and CDR2 SASEGT come from the germline V gene. Deletions cut 5 bases from V and 1 base from J, with 12 bases between. Here the CDR3 reads CASSPYGRSYNEQFF. CDR3 DNA: TGTGCCAGCAGTCCCTATGGCAGGTCCTACAATGAGCAGTTCTTC.

The rearrangement uses TRBV6-5 and TRBJ1-4; 7 nucleotides match TRBD1. V dropped 0 bases and J dropped 6; count of bases not matched to a gene: 7. CDR1 and CDR2 from the germline V gene are MNHEY and SVGAGI. This CDR3 is built from 16 residues. This chain's CDR3 is CASSYSKGALDEKLFF. In nucleotides, the CDR3 is TGTGCCAGCAGTTACTCGAAGGGGGCGCTTGATGAAAAACTGTTTTTT.